A single T cell receptor (beta chain) is shown here with its context. The sample belongs to a study of blood T cell repertoires in COVID-19. Overall study context: Whether acute or convalescent, the COVID-19 samples came from the United States, Italy and Spain. Nucleic acid was either cDNA or gDNA, and it came from T cells, B-cell-depleted T cells, or PBMCs.

V lost 0 bases and J lost 6; bases outside the gene matches: 4. The germline CDR1 and CDR2 sequences are LGHDT and YNNKEL (reference sequence). The CDR3 loop spans 15 amino acids. TCRdb keeps only in-frame clones here, not all; method: immunoSEQ multiplex PCR. The sample holds around 150,000 clones; 90% are singletons and the top ten take 15% to 20%. The V and J genes are TRBV3-1 (or the pseudogene TRBV3-2) and TRBJ1-2; 10 bases match TRBD1. This TCR was recovered from a man aged 55 to 69 with active or convalescent COVID-19. Sample: peripheral blood. The CDR3, as DNA: TGTGCCAGCAGCCAAGAGGGGACAGGGGTGGATGGCTACACCTTC. As protein: CASSQEGTGVDGYTF.